This T cell receptor beta chain was retrieved from a study of early T cells in non-severe SARS-CoV-2 infection. General observations from the study: Matching with VDJdb favored anti-spike CD8 responses (missing private and CD4 specificities).

Unique molecular identifier tags were affixed to discrete cDNA molecules. MiXCR, applied by TCRdb to the 5' RACE reads, yields one record per CDR3 protein. The data contain about 26,000 distinct CDR3 sequences, 4.4% of them seen just once; the ten biggest clones take up 5.6%. This clonotype has more than one count but fewer than ten. Its antigen remains unknown. V was pared by 3 bases and J by 0 bases, with 3 bases of the junction left unmatched. This CDR3 is built from 14 residues. CDR1 and CDR2 (germline): GTSNPN, SVGIG (reference sequence). Material: whole blood. This TCR derives from an adult who was a healthcare worker with PCR-confirmed SARS-CoV-2 infection or an uninfected control (not recorded which). The chain carries TRBV30 and TRBJ2-7; TRBD2 aligns across 9 bases. The CDR3 sequence is CAWRSSGSSYEQYF. The CDR3 DNA follows: TGTGCCTGGAGGAGTAGCGGGAGCTCCTACGAGCAGTACTTC.